The 29 T cell receptor beta chains below come from one sample, sequenced in a study of cytomegalovirus exposure and HLA in healthy donors. Primers: 60 Vbeta forward and 13 Jbeta reverse. The protocol was immunoSEQ multiplex PCR, while the TCRdb copy is restricted to in-frame clones and leaves out a portion. This repertoire shows roughly 65,000 clones, roughly 77% found once; its top ten account for almost 4.5%. The sample comprised PBMCs. Every receptor here comes from a woman aged 25 to 39 in good health and CMV-seronegative.

The rearrangement uses TRBV18 and TRBJ1-1; D ambiguous. The germline V gene has CDR1 KGHSH and CDR2 LQKENI. V was cut by 6 bases and J by 7 bases, with 21 bases left in between. The CDR3 contains 15 residues. CDR3 nucleotide sequence: TGTGCCAGCTCTCCTCCGGCGGGCCAGAGGGTTGAAGCTTTCTTT. Its protein product is CASSPPAGQRVEAFF.

The CDR3 nucleotides are TGTGCCAGCAGTACTCCGGGGATGGGGGATACGCAGTATTTT. The encoded protein is CASSTPGMGDTQYF. The genes are TRBV28 and TRBJ2-3; the D gene is possibly TRBD2 (5 bases). This CDR3 is built from 14 residues. V was cut by 5 bases and J by 6 bases, with 15 bases left in between. Germline lookup yields CDR1 MDHEN and CDR2 SYDVKM.

The V and J genes are TRBV7-8 and TRBJ2-7; 8 positions match TRBD1. V was pared by 5 bases and J by 2 bases, with 8 bases of the junction left unmatched. This CDR3 comprises 15 residues. Germline V gene sequence: CDR1 SGHVS, CDR2 FQNEAQ. The CDR3 here is CASSLGTGRAYEQYF. The CDR3, as DNA: TGTGCCAGCAGCCTTGGGACAGGACGGGCCTACGAGCAGTACTTC.

V usage is TRBV4-1 and J usage is TRBJ2-7, with TRBD1 as a possible D gene (6 bases). The CDR3 contains 16 residues. V gave up 4 bases and J gave up 6 bases, with 22 bases separating them. The germline V gene has CDR1 MGHRA and CDR2 YSYEKL. The CDR3 nucleotides are TGCGCCAGCAGCCCTGGGGGCGGACTCTGGATGGGCGAGCAGTACTTC. Residues: CASSPGGGLWMGEQYF.

This chain links TRBV29-1 with TRBJ2-3; 10 bases line up with TRBD2. The CDR3 covers 14 residues. Looked up from germline, CDR1 is SQVTM and CDR2 is ANQGSEA. With V trimmed by 7 bases and J by 8 bases, 12 bases remained unmatched. The CDR3 coding sequence is TGCAGCGCCGGACTAGCGGTGGGGGGCAGTACGCAGTATTTT. This encodes CSAGLAVGGSTQYF.

This clone was observed a handful of times. The V gene is TRBV4-1, the J gene TRBJ1-2; maybe TRBD1 (5 bases). Germline CDR1 MGHRA, CDR2 YSYEKL. The CDR3 extends over 15 amino acids. Trimming pared 0 bases from V and 2 bases from J, leaving 10 bases between. The CDR3, as DNA: TGCGCCAGCAGCCAAGAAAACCGACAGAACTATGGCTACACCTTC. It yields the protein CASSQENRQNYGYTF.

This chain joins TRBV30 and TRBJ2-7; 7 bases map to TRBD2. CDR1 and CDR2 from the germline V gene are GTSNPN and SVGIG (reference sequence). Unmatched junction bases numbered 4, after V lost 6 bases and J lost 2 bases. CDR3 length equals 12 residues. In DNA, the CDR3 is TGTGCCTGTCACGGGACTACCTACGAGCAGTACTTC. This sequence encodes CACHGTTYEQYF.

This chain uses TRBV30 with TRBJ1-2, with D perhaps matching TRBD1 (5 bases). Germline V gene sequence: CDR1 GTSNPN, CDR2 SVGIG (reference sequence). Trimming shortened V by 2 bases and J by 4 bases, and 11 bases separated the two germline ends. This CDR3 spans 13 amino acids. CDR3 in amino acids: CAWSLAGLYGYTF. The CDR3, as DNA: TGTGCCTGGAGTTTAGCGGGACTCTATGGCTACACCTTC.

The J gene is TRBJ2-5, the V gene TRBV4-1, with a possible D match to TRBD2 (6 bases). V dropped 7 bases and J dropped 4 bases, with 22 bases sitting between them. Germline V lookup: CDR1 MGHRA, CDR2 YSYEKL. This CDR3 spans 16 amino acids. The CDR3: CASKPQGVGGPETQYF. Here the CDR3 DNA reads TGCGCCAGCAAACCTCAAGGGGTAGGAGGGCCAGAGACCCAGTACTTC.

The rearrangement uses TRBV6-6 and TRBJ2-2, with a tentative D call TRBD2 (6 bases). Trimming shortened V by 6 bases and J by 1 base, and 12 bases separated the two germline ends. The CDR3 spans 15 residues. Germline-derived CDR1 and CDR2 are MNHNY and SVGAGI (reference sequence). CDR3: CASSFGTENTGELFF. CDR3 sequence (DNA): TGTGCCAGCAGCTTCGGGACTGAGAACACCGGGGAGCTGTTTTTT.

The rearrangement uses TRBV9 and TRBJ2-5, with D perhaps TRBD2 (6 bases). The V and J ends lost 3 bases and 3 bases respectively, with 15 bases between them. In germline, CDR1 is SGDLS, CDR2 YYNGEE. This CDR3 is 15 amino acids long. The CDR3 DNA is TGTGCCAGCAGCGCCTTGACCCGGGGGAAAGAGACCCAGTACTTC. Its translation: CASSALTRGKETQYF. The variable domain in full, with the rest retrieved from reference TRBV9 and TRBJ2-5, is DSGVTQTPKHLITATGQRVTLRCSPRSGDLSVYWYQQSLDQGLQFLIQYYNGEERAKGNILERFSAQQFPDLHSELNLSSLELGDSALYFCASSALTRGKETQYFGPGTRLLVL.

This rearrangement joins TRBV29-1 to TRBJ1-2; tentative D call: TRBD1 (5 bases). The CDR3 is 13 amino acids. V dropped 5 bases and J dropped 6 bases, with 16 bases sitting between them. Looked up from germline, CDR1 is SQVTM and CDR2 is ANQGSEA. The DNA of the CDR3 is TGCAGCGTTCCCGGACATTCGCTCAATGGCTACACCTTC. It yields the protein CSVPGHSLNGYTF.

This rearrangement joins TRBV6-1 to TRBJ1-2, with unresolved D. Germline CDR1 MNHNS, CDR2 SASEGT. The CDR3 sequence is 12 residues long. Trimming stripped 1 base from V and 4 bases from J, with 4 bases between. CDR3: CASSEGSYGYTF. In DNA form, the CDR3 reads TGTGCCAGCAGTGAAGGCAGCTATGGCTACACCTTC.

The chain links TRBV5-5 to TRBJ2-5, with D possibly matching TRBD1 (6 bases). This CDR3 spans 18 amino acids. Between the trimmed V and J ends, which lost 0 bases and 1 base, there was a span of 19 bases. The germline V gene encodes CDR1 SGHKS and CDR2 YYEKEE (reference sequence). The CDR3 DNA reads as TGTGCCAGCAGCTTGGGTTCAACAGGGCCGTCAATCCAAGAGACCCAGTACTTC. This codes for CASSLGSTGPSIQETQYF.

The chain carries TRBV7-8 and TRBJ2-7, with unresolved D. Trimming took off 0 bases at V and 7 bases at J, with 10 bases between the two ends. Germline-derived CDR1 and CDR2 are SGHVS and FQNEAQ. The CDR3 is made up of 13 amino acids. CDR3 loop: CASSLAQPYEQYF. The CDR3 DNA reads as TGTGCCAGCAGCTTAGCACAACCGTATGAGCAGTACTTC.

The chain combines TRBV9 with TRBJ2-2; TRBD2 matches 7 bases. The junction had 3 bases not matched to a gene; V was cut back by 3 bases and J by 4 bases. This CDR3 spans 14 amino acids. Germline V lookup: CDR1 SGDLS, CDR2 YYNGEE. The CDR3, as DNA: TGTGCCAGCAGCGCGGGACTAACCACCGGGGAGCTGTTTTTT. This sequence encodes CASSAGLTTGELFF.

The CDR3 loop is CASSLVVVGQDTYEQYF. Here the CDR3 DNA reads TGTGCCAGCAGCTTAGTGGTTGTGGGACAGGACACGTACGAGCAGTACTTC. The V and J genes are TRBV7-3 and TRBJ2-7; 8 bases agree with TRBD1. Trimming cost V 2 bases and J 4 bases; bases outside gene matches: 13. Germline V CDR1 and CDR2: SGHTA, FQGTGA. This CDR3 has 17 residues.

The rearrangement joins TRBV2 to TRBJ2-2; 8 positions agree with TRBD1. The CDR3 runs 14 residues. J was trimmed by 7 bases and V by 8 bases; bases with no gene match: 9. The germline V gene has CDR1 SNHLY and CDR2 FYNNEI. CDR3 amino acids: CASRQGLGSGELFF. In nucleotides, the CDR3 is TGTGCCAGCCGACAGGGGTTGGGAAGCGGGGAGCTGTTTTTT.

The rearrangement links TRBV30 to TRBJ2-7, with D uncertain. The V and J ends lost 0 bases and 5 bases respectively, with 8 bases between them. The CDR3 has 12 residues. Germline V gene sequence: CDR1 GTSNPN, CDR2 SVGIG (reference sequence). The chain's CDR3 is CAWSVSRDEQYF. The CDR3, as DNA: TGTGCCTGGAGTGTGTCACGCGACGAGCAGTACTTC.

The CDR3 DNA reads TGTGCCAGCAGCACCGGAGGGGGCGAGACCCAGTACTTC. This encodes CASSTGGGETQYF. The chain employs TRBV11-2 and TRBJ2-5; TRBD1 is a possible D gene (7 bases). Germline V gene data show CDR1 as SGHAT and CDR2 as FQNNGV. This CDR3 region has 13 residues. The germline V and J ends were trimmed by 5 bases and 5 bases, with 12 bases remaining between them.

The rearrangement joins TRBV1 to TRBJ2-1; the DNA was not compared with TRBD1, the D call given in the table. TRBV1 represents a pseudogene. The CDR3 covers 15 residues. In DNA form, the CDR3 reads TGCACCAGCAGGGAGATAGGGGGCTCCTACAATGAGCAGTTCTTC. It is translated as CTSREIGGSYNEQFF.

CDR3 in amino acids: CASSQETDSNEKLFF. CDR3 in DNA: TGCGCCAGCAGCCAAGAGACAGACTCTAATGAAAAACTGTTTTTT. The chain has TRBV4-1 and TRBJ1-4; D is perhaps TRBD1 (5 bases). V was pared by 0 bases and J by 3 bases, with 8 bases between. This CDR3 is 15 amino acids long. Per germline, CDR1 MGHRA and CDR2 YSYEKL.

This clone was detected a few times. This sequence joins TRBV7-9 and TRBJ2-1, with 8 nucleotides matching TRBD2. V shed 1 base and J 4 bases; nucleotides not matched to a gene: 3. CDR1 and CDR2 from the germline V gene are SEHNR and FQNEAQ (reference sequence). The CDR3 runs to 15 residues. The CDR3 spells CASSLVSGGYNEQFF. CDR3 nucleotides: TGTGCCAGCAGCTTAGTGAGCGGGGGTTACAATGAGCAGTTCTTC.

The sample holds one count of this clone. The rearrangement uses TRBV5-1 and TRBJ2-2, with D hard to call. V lost 2 bases and J lost 8, with 16 bases in between. Germline loops: CDR1 SGHRS, CDR2 YFSETQ. The CDR3 runs 15 residues. The CDR3 coding sequence is TGCGCCAGCAGCTTCGCCGTGACTGGCACGGGGGAGCTGTTTTTT. It encodes CASSFAVTGTGELFF. Full variable domain (outside the CDR3, taken from reference TRBV5-1 and TRBJ2-2): KAGVTQTPRYLIKTRGQQVTLSCSPISGHRSVSWYQQTPGQGLQFLFEYFSETQRNKGNFPGRFSGRQFSNSRSEMNVSTLELGDSALYLCASSFAVTGTGELFFGEGSRLTVL.

The rearrangement joins TRBV6-5 to TRBJ1-1, with D unresolved. This CDR3 spans 15 amino acids. From germline, CDR1 is MNHEY and CDR2 SVGAGI. Trimming removed 2 bases at V and 0 bases at J, with 10 bases between. CDR3 in amino acids: CASSYARRMNTEAFF. As DNA, the CDR3 is TGTGCCAGCAGTTACGCTCGGCGGATGAACACTGAAGCTTTCTTT.

This chain links TRBV19 with TRBJ1-1; no reliable D call. The CDR3 extends over 13 amino acids. V was pared by 6 bases and J by 1 base, with 9 bases between. The germline gives CDR1 LNHDA, CDR2 SQIVND (reference sequence). CDR3 protein: CASSPTGNTEAFF. DNA for the CDR3: TGTGCCAGTAGCCCGACTGGGAACACTGAAGCTTTCTTT.

V usage is TRBV11-2 and J usage is TRBJ2-7; 11 bases agree with TRBD2. The CDR3 extends over 15 amino acids. Germline lookup yields CDR1 SGHAT and CDR2 FQNNGV. The V and J ends lost 5 bases and 1 base, in that order; junction bases with no gene match: 4. The CDR3 DNA reads TGTGCCAGCAGCCTAACTAGCGGGAGTTCCTACGAGCAGTACTTC. Amino acids: CASSLTSGSSYEQYF. Based on the CDR3 plus reference TRBV11-2 and TRBJ2-7, the full variable domain is EAGVAQSPRYKIIEKRQSVAFWCNPISGHATLYWYQQILGQGPKLLIQFQNNGVVDDSQLPKDRFSAERLKGVDSTLKIQPAKLEDSAVYLCASSLTSGSSYEQYFGPGTRLTVT.

The chain carries TRBV5-4 and TRBJ1-2; 7 bases are shared with TRBD1. The CDR3 length is 15 residues. With 4 bases clipped from V and 4 bases from J, the junction kept 10 bases outside the gene matches. Germline V gives CDR1 SGHNT, CDR2 YYREEE (reference sequence). The CDR3 bases are TGTGCCAGCAGCATTGGGGACAGAGAGGGCTATGGCTACACCTTC. It codes for CASSIGDREGYGYTF. The variable domain in full, with the rest retrieved from reference TRBV5-4 and TRBJ1-2, is ETGVTQSPTHLIKTRGQQVTLRCSSQSGHNTVSWYQQALGQGPQFIFQYYREEENGRGNFPPRFSGLQFPNYSSELNVNALELDDSALYLCASSIGDREGYGYTFGSGTRLTVV.

This sequence joins TRBV19 and TRBJ1-5; the match to TRBD1 covers 9 bases. This CDR3 is 13 amino acids long. Per the germline V gene, CDR1 is LNHDA and CDR2 is SQIVND (reference sequence). V gave up 4 bases and J gave up 6 bases; unmatched junction bases: 1. The CDR3 coding sequence is TGTGCCAGTAGTAGGACAGGGGTTCAGCCCCAGCATTTT. It translates to CASSRTGVQPQHF.